A single sample gave rise to the 26 T cell receptor beta chains below, sequenced in a study of T cell changes during pregnancy in multiple sclerosis. Using immunoSEQ multiplex PCR, the repertoire was profiled, and TCRdb retains in-frame clones only, with some absent. The table has around 70,000 clones, about 94% seen once; the top ten hold 0.58%. The sequences come from peripheral blood, collected in the third trimester of pregnancy. The origin of the receptors is a female donor with multiple sclerosis, enrolled in a pregnancy study.

The chain recombines TRBV2 with TRBJ2-1; 9 bases align to TRBD2. The CDR3 is 15 residues long. Germline CDR1 and CDR2: SNHLY and FYNNEI. Trimming at V came to 5 bases and at J to 3 bases, leaving 5 bases not matched to a gene. The CDR3 coding sequence is TGTGCCAGCAGTATGAGTAGCGGGGGCTACAATGAGCAGTTCTTC. Translated: CASSMSSGGYNEQFF. Drawing the rest from reference TRBV2 and TRBJ2-1, the complete variable domain is EPEVTQTPSHQVTQMGQEVILRCVPISNHLYFYWYRQILGQKVEFLVSFYNNEISEKSEIFDDQFSVERPDGSNFTLKIRSTKLEDSAMYFCASSMSSGGYNEQFFGPGTRLTVL.

The CDR3 spells CASSVGQARDTQYF. In DNA form, the CDR3 reads TGTGCCAGCAGCGTGGGACAGGCAAGGGATACGCAGTATTTT. This sequence joins TRBV6-5 and TRBJ2-3; 8 positions agree with TRBD1. CDR3 length equals 14 residues. The V gene end was trimmed by 6 bases and the J gene end by 6 bases; junction bases not matched to a gene: 8. Germline values: CDR1 MNHEY, CDR2 SVGAGI.

This rearrangement joins TRBV4-3 to TRBJ1-1; D is unresolved. This CDR3 region has 12 residues. Trimming shortened V by 6 bases and J by 0 bases, and 5 bases separated the two germline ends. The V gene's germline CDR1 is LGHNA and CDR2 YSLEER. In DNA, the CDR3 is TGCGCCAGCAGTACTTTGAACACTGAAGCTTTCTTT. Translating gives CASSTLNTEAFF.

The chain carries TRBV7-9 and TRBJ2-5, with 8 nucleotides matching TRBD1. Germline V gives CDR1 SEHNR, CDR2 FQNEAQ (reference sequence). V was pared by 3 bases and J by 5 bases, with 5 bases of the junction left unmatched. The CDR3 extends over 14 amino acids. The CDR3 sequence is CASSLDRVLETQYF. The DNA of the CDR3 is TGTGCCAGCAGCTTGGACAGGGTTTTGGAGACCCAGTACTTC.

The V call is TRBV7-8, the J call TRBJ2-7; a possible D gene is TRBD1 (6 bases). CDR1 is SGHVS and CDR2 is FQNEAQ in the germline V gene. There are 13 residues in the CDR3. With 6 bases removed from V and 3 bases from J, the gap between germline ends came to 12 bases. The CDR3 DNA is TGTGCCAGCAGTCGACGGACAGACTACGAGCAGTACTTC. It codes for CASSRRTDYEQYF.

This chain links TRBV14 with TRBJ2-7, with D maybe TRBD2 (6 bases). V lost 4 bases and J 2 bases, leaving 12 bases between the germline ends. CDR1 and CDR2 (germline): SGHDN, FVKESK. The CDR3 length is 14 residues. This chain's CDR3 is CASSPWDSAYEQYF. The CDR3 bases are TGTGCCAGCAGCCCCTGGGACTCAGCCTACGAGCAGTACTTC.

The chain recombines TRBV27 with TRBJ1-2, with D possibly TRBD1 on 5 matching bases. With 4 bases removed from V and 8 bases from J, the gap between germline ends came to 14 bases. Germline V CDR1 and CDR2: MNHEY, SMNVEV (reference sequence). This CDR3 spans 13 amino acids. As DNA, the CDR3 is TGTGCCAGCAGTTATAGGGGCGGAGAGGGCTACACCTTC. It specifies CASSYRGGEGYTF.

The chain has TRBV5-1 and TRBJ1-4; 7 bases are a match to TRBD1. The germline CDR1 and CDR2 sequences are SGHRS and YFSETQ. The CDR3 covers 15 residues. V trimming: 4 bases; J trimming: 5 bases; junction bases outside the gene matches: 8. This CDR3 reads CASSAGDRRNEKLFF. The CDR3 region has the DNA TGCGCCAGCAGCGCAGGGGACAGACGGAATGAAAAACTGTTTTTT.

The rearrangement uses TRBV5-4 and TRBJ1-1, with a tentative D call TRBD1 (5 bases). The CDR3 is 16 amino acids. V dropped 4 bases and J dropped 4 bases, with 20 bases sitting between them. CDR1 SGHNT and CDR2 YYREEE come from the germline V gene (reference sequence). The CDR3 is CASSPGGAAGLTEAFF. CDR3 coding DNA: TGTGCCAGCAGCCCCGGCGGGGCCGCGGGGCTCACTGAAGCTTTCTTT.

This chain links TRBV5-1 with TRBJ1-2; D unclear. V shed 0 bases and J shed 8 bases, with 8 bases lying between them. Germline V gene sequence: CDR1 SGHRS, CDR2 YFSETQ. This CDR3 has 12 residues. As DNA, the CDR3 is TGCGCCAGCAGCTTGGGATCTCAGGGCTACACCTTC. Residues: CASSLGSQGYTF.

The chain has TRBV6-5 and TRBJ1-5; D call uncertain. The V gene lost 6 bases and the J gene lost 3 bases, with 12 bases spanning the gap. This CDR3 is built from 14 residues. Germline V gives CDR1 MNHEY, CDR2 SVGAGI. This CDR3 is CASSKGAANQPQHF. The CDR3 region has the DNA TGTGCCAGCAGCAAGGGAGCTGCCAATCAGCCCCAGCATTTT.

This clone was seen a single time. The rearrangement uses TRBV9 and TRBJ1-6, with 7 bases matching TRBD1. Germline assignment: CDR1 SGDLS and CDR2 YYNGEE. The CDR3 is made up of 15 amino acids. The ends lost 3 bases at V and 2 bases at J; junction bases unmatched: 2. The CDR3 loop reads CASSAGQTYNSPLHF. The CDR3 region has the DNA TGTGCCAGCAGCGCGGGACAGACCTATAATTCACCCCTCCACTTT.

This clone was found once. The genes are TRBV6-6 and TRBJ1-1; 7 positions match TRBD1. Germline CDR1 and CDR2: MNHNY and SVGAGI (reference sequence). This CDR3 is built from 15 residues. The V segment lost 0 bases and the J segment 0 bases; nucleotides outside the gene matches: 1. For the CDR3, the DNA is TGTGCCAGCAGTTACTCGACAGGGATGAACACTGAAGCTTTCTTT. Encoded protein: CASSYSTGMNTEAFF.

This chain links TRBV6-6 with TRBJ2-1; 7 bases agree with TRBD2. The CDR3 consists of 13 residues. With 7 bases clipped from V and 4 bases from J, the junction kept 4 bases outside the gene matches. Germline-derived CDR1 and CDR2 are MNHNY and SVGAGI (reference sequence). CDR3: CASKASGYNEQFF. CDR3 nucleotides: TGTGCCAGCAAGGCTAGCGGATACAATGAGCAGTTCTTC.

The V call is TRBV30, the J call TRBJ2-7; D possibly corresponds to TRBD2 (7 bases). Germline CDR1 is GTSNPN and CDR2 is SVGIG (reference sequence). V was shortened by 0 bases and J by 2 bases, with 11 bases between the two germline ends. The CDR3 is made up of 14 amino acids. CDR3 in amino acids: CAWSVRGAAYEQYF. The DNA of the CDR3 is TGTGCCTGGAGTGTCCGGGGGGCCGCCTACGAGCAGTACTTC.

The V gene is TRBV4-3, the J gene TRBJ2-2; 7 bases map to TRBD1. Trimming at V came to 1 base and at J to 5 bases, leaving 4 bases not matched to a gene. This CDR3 comprises 15 residues. Germline V gene sequence: CDR1 LGHNA, CDR2 YSLEER. The chain's CDR3 is CASSQGQGSTGELFF. The CDR3 coding sequence is TGCGCCAGCAGCCAAGGACAGGGCTCGACCGGGGAGCTGTTTTTT.

This clone occurred once. The V gene is TRBV7-2, the J gene TRBJ1-2, with no clear D. V lost 1 base to trimming and J lost 3 bases, with 15 bases between them. Germline CDR1 and CDR2: SGHTA and FQGNSA. This CDR3 is 16 amino acids long. The CDR3 nucleotides are TGTGCCAGCAGCTTAGTAATTAAGGGAGCCGACTATGGCTACACCTTC. This codes for CASSLVIKGADYGYTF.

The chain links TRBV27 to TRBJ2-7; D not certain. Germline V gene lookup returns CDR1 MNHEY and CDR2 SMNVEV (reference sequence). V was pared by 9 bases and J by 0 bases, with 9 bases between. The CDR3 spans 12 residues. CDR3 coding DNA: TGTGCCAGTGGTTCCTACTCCTACGAGCAGTACTTC. This sequence encodes CASGSYSYEQYF.

The V and J genes are TRBV4-1 and TRBJ2-1, with 9 nucleotides matching TRBD2. The CDR3 totals 18 residues. V was pared by 0 bases and J by 3 bases, with 9 bases of the junction left unmatched. Looked up from germline, CDR1 is MGHRA and CDR2 is YSYEKL. The CDR3 spells CASSQERASGALYNEQFF. The CDR3 region has the DNA TGCGCCAGCAGCCAAGAAAGGGCTAGCGGGGCTCTCTACAATGAGCAGTTCTTC.

The genes are TRBV27 and TRBJ1-4; a weak D match, TRBD1 (6 bases). V gave up 1 base and J gave up 7 bases, with 19 bases separating them. CDR1 is MNHEY, CDR2 SMNVEV, per germline (reference sequence). CDR3 length: 17 amino acids. CDR3 bases: TGTGCCAGCAGTTTATTCAGACCGGGACACACCGGTGAAAAACTGTTTTTT. Residues: CASSLFRPGHTGEKLFF.

This clone was recorded once. The chain combines TRBV13 with TRBJ2-5; 9 positions match TRBD2. With 5 bases clipped from V and 5 bases from J, the junction kept 9 bases outside the gene matches. This CDR3 is 15 amino acids long. Germline CDR1 reads PRHDT; CDR2 reads FYEKMQ (reference sequence). CDR3 nucleotide sequence: TGTGCCAGCAGCAACCATAGCGGGGGCTGGGAGACCCAGTACTTC. It is translated as CASSNHSGGWETQYF.

The chain links TRBV27 to TRBJ2-3; maybe TRBD1 (6 bases). Germline V gene lookup returns CDR1 MNHEY and CDR2 SMNVEV (reference sequence). CDR3 length: 15 amino acids. The V gene lost 0 bases and the J gene lost 4 bases, with 11 bases spanning the gap. CDR3 DNA: TGTGCCAGCAGTTTATCGGGGGCCGGGGCAGATACGCAGTATTTT. It encodes CASSLSGAGADTQYF.

The chain joins TRBV6-4 to TRBJ1-6; possibly TRBD1 for D (5 bases). Germline V gene sequence: CDR1 MRHNA, CDR2 SNTAGT. V lost 3 bases and J lost 6, with 12 bases in between. The CDR3 spans 15 residues. The CDR3 nucleotides are TGTGCCAGCAGTGAATACGGCGGGGGTAATTCACCCCTCCACTTT. Translating gives CASSEYGGGNSPLHF.

This chain uses TRBV7-9 with TRBJ1-3; perhaps TRBD1 as D (6 bases). Trimming removed 10 bases at V and 0 bases at J, with 16 bases between. CDR3 size: 15 residues. Germline V gives CDR1 SEHNR, CDR2 FQNEAQ (reference sequence). CDR3 DNA: TGTGCCATCGACCCTAGGGGGGGCTCTGGAAACACCATATATTTT. Protein sequence: CAIDPRGGSGNTIYF.

The V gene is TRBV6-5, the J gene TRBJ1-1; 10 nucleotides align to TRBD1. The V segment lost 5 bases and the J segment 5 bases; nucleotides outside the gene matches: 5. Germline V lookup: CDR1 MNHEY, CDR2 SVGAGI. CDR3 size: 14 residues. CDR3 amino acids: CASSPRQGATEAFF. As DNA, the CDR3 is TGTGCCAGCAGTCCCCGACAGGGGGCGACTGAAGCTTTCTTT.

This chain joins TRBV4-3 and TRBJ2-4, with 10 bases identical to TRBD2. This CDR3 is 15 amino acids long. V was clipped by 4 bases and J by 9 bases; unmatched bases: 9. CDR1 and CDR2 from the germline V gene are LGHNA and YSLEER. CDR3 sequence: CASSRERLAGVIQYF. Here the CDR3 DNA reads TGCGCCAGCAGCCGAGAAAGACTAGCGGGTGTCATTCAGTACTTC.